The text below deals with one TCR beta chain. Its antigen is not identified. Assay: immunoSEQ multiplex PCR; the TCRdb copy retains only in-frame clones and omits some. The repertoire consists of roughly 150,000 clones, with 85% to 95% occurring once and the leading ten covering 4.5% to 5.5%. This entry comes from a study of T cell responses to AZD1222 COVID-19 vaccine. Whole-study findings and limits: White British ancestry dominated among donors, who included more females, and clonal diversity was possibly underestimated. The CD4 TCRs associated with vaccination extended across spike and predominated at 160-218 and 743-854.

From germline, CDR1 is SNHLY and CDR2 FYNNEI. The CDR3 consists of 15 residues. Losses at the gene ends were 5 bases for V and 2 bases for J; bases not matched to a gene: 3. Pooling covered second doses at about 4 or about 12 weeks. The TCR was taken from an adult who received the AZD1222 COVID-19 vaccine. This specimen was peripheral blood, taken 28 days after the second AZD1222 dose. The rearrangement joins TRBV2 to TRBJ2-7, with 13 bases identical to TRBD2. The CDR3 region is CASSPGLAGPYEQYF. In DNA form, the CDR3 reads TGTGCCAGCAGTCCGGGACTAGCGGGACCCTACGAGCAGTACTTC.